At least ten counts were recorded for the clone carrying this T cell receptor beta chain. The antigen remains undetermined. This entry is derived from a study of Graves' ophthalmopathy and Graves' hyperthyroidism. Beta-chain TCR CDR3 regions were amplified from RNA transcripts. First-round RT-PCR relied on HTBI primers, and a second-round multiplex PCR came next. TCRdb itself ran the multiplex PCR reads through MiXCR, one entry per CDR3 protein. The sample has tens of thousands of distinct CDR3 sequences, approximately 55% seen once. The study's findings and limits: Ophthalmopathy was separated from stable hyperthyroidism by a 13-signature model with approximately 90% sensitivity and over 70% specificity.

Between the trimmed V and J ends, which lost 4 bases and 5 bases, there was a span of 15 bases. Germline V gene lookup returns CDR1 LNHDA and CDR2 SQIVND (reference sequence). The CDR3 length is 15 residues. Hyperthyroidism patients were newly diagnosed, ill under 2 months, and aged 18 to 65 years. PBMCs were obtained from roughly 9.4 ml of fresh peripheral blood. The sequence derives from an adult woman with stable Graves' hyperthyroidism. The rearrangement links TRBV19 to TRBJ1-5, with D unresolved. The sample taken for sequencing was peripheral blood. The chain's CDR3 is CASSKRRAADQPQHF. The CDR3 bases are TGTGCCAGTAGTAAAAGGAGGGCCGCCGATCAGCCCCAGCATTTT.